The 31 T cell receptor beta chains listed next were all sequenced from one sample in a study of Ad26.COV2.S vaccination and SARS-CoV-2 variants (dated by TCRdb to about 2021). The method behind the library was the immunoSEQ multiplex PCR assay. Entries here come from immuneACCESS through TCRdb and include only in-frame sequences with V and J called. Some clones fail to appear in such tables; in the studies checked, an unresolved V gene covers under half of the shortfall, and the cause of the remainder is unknown. The sample has 300,000 to 350,000 clones on record, roughly 88% of them singletons. The top ten constitute 4.5% to 7% of the sample. Explained via the paper, the treatment or condition label denotes: some 19 received Ad26.COV2.S at low or high dose, single or two shots; five or six received placebo; per-sample allocation not given. For vaccine and placebo recipients, repertoires were sequenced using samples collected on day 63 after the first injection.

The source material was peripheral blood, sampled in a trial of Ad26.COV2.S vaccine versus placebo. The receptors come from a person between 18 and 59 years old who received the Ad26.COV2.S COVID-19 vaccine or a placebo.

This rearrangement joins TRBV6-4 to TRBJ1-5; 9 bases align to TRBD1. The germline V gene has CDR1 MRHNA and CDR2 SNTAGT. The CDR3 is 16 amino acids. V shed 8 bases and J 5 bases; nucleotides not matched to a gene: 13. The DNA for the CDR3 is TGTGCCAGCTCTCAGGGACAGGGCGAAGGGTATCAGCCCCAGCATTTT. This gives the protein CASSQGQGEGYQPQHF.

V usage is TRBV7-9 and J usage is TRBJ1-2; 9 bases are shared with TRBD1. The junction had 10 bases not matched to a gene; V was cut back by 6 bases and J by 8 bases. This CDR3 comprises 14 residues. Germline assignment: CDR1 SEHNR and CDR2 FQNEAQ (reference sequence). DNA of the CDR3: TGTGCCAGCAGGCCCTCAGGGACAGGGTCGGGCTACACCTTC. Residues: CASRPSGTGSGYTF.

In this sample, this clone turned up once. The CDR3 sequence: CASSTRADTEAFF. The CDR3, as DNA: TGTGCCAGCAGTACCCGGGCGGACACTGAAGCTTTCTTT. The chain joins TRBV25-1 to TRBJ1-1; D unclear. V lost 5 bases to trimming and J lost 3 bases, with 10 bases between them. Germline loops: CDR1 MGHDK, CDR2 SYGVNS. This CDR3 comprises 13 residues.

This clone was observed a single time. V gene TRBV20-1 combines with J gene TRBJ2-2; no clear D. Looked up from germline, CDR1 is DFQATT and CDR2 is SNEGSKA (reference sequence). The germline V and J ends were trimmed by 5 bases and 7 bases, with 8 bases remaining between them. The CDR3 has 11 amino acids. The CDR3 reads CSAQSHGELFF. In DNA, the CDR3 is TGCAGTGCTCAGTCCCACGGGGAGCTGTTTTTT.

The gene calls are TRBV7-2 and TRBJ1-5, with a weak D call TRBD1 (5 bases). From germline, CDR1 is SGHTA and CDR2 FQGNSA. This CDR3 region has 15 residues. The V end was cut by 1 base, the J end by 6 bases, with 13 bases between. CDR3 nucleotide sequence: TGTGCCAGCAGCTTAGGGCAGGGAGGGAGTCAGCCCCAGCATTTT. It specifies CASSLGQGGSQPQHF.

V and J are TRBV7-9 and TRBJ1-2; 9 nucleotides agree with TRBD1. The CDR3 spans 15 residues. V lost 5 bases and J lost 4; bases outside the gene matches: 8. Germline V gives CDR1 SEHNR, CDR2 FQNEAQ (reference sequence). The CDR3 is CASSIYRGQGYGYTF. DNA of the CDR3: TGTGCCAGCAGCATCTACAGGGGGCAAGGCTATGGCTACACCTTC. The whole variable domain, remainder taken from reference TRBV7-9 and TRBJ1-2, is DTGVSQNPRHKITKRGQNVTFRCDPISEHNRLYWYRQTLGQGPEFLTYFQNEAQLEKSRLLSDRFSAERPKGSFSTLEIQRTEQGDSAMYLCASSIYRGQGYGYTFGSGTRLTVV.

J is TRBJ2-2 and V is TRBV6-5; 7 nucleotides line up with TRBD1. J gave up 2 bases and V 5 bases, and 5 bases lay outside the gene matches. Germline loops: CDR1 MNHEY, CDR2 SVGAGI. This CDR3 region has 15 residues. In nucleotides, the CDR3 is TGTGCCAGCAGTACGGGGACAGTTAACACCGGGGAGCTGTTTTTT. Protein sequence: CASSTGTVNTGELFF.

The V and J genes are TRBV5-5 and TRBJ1-1; 11 bases map to TRBD1. This CDR3 region has 16 residues. Trimming cost V 0 bases and J 3 bases; bases outside gene matches: 4. The germline gives CDR1 SGHKS, CDR2 YYEKEE (reference sequence). CDR3 DNA: TGTGCCAGCAGCTTGGTGGGACAGGGGGATTACACTGAAGCTTTCTTT. This gives the protein CASSLVGQGDYTEAFF.

The CDR3 sequence: CASNGGPYNEQFF. CDR3 in DNA: TGTGCCAGCAACGGGGGGCCCTACAATGAGCAGTTCTTC. The chain is built from TRBV28 and TRBJ2-1; TRBD2 might be the D (7 bases). With 7 bases removed from V and 2 bases from J, the gap between germline ends came to 9 bases. This CDR3 is built from 13 residues. From germline, CDR1 is MDHEN and CDR2 SYDVKM.

Points on this clone: Other DNA sequences from this sample encode an identical CDR3 as well. This chain joins TRBV5-1 and TRBJ1-1; D is perhaps TRBD1 (5 bases). The CDR3 extends over 14 amino acids. With 0 bases removed from V and 1 base from J, the gap between germline ends came to 7 bases. Germline V lookup: CDR1 SGHRS, CDR2 YFSETQ. This CDR3 reads CASSLATANTEAFF. The CDR3 bases are TGCGCCAGCAGCTTGGCGACAGCGAACACTGAAGCTTTCTTT.

The chain has TRBV7-9 and TRBJ2-3, with 8 bases matching TRBD2. The CDR3 extends over 16 amino acids. The trim removed 4 bases at V and 0 bases at J, leaving 6 bases unmatched. The germline CDR1 and CDR2 sequences are SEHNR and FQNEAQ (reference sequence). CDR3 loop: CASSWRRGGSTDTQYF. CDR3 nucleotide sequence: TGTGCCAGCAGCTGGCGCCGGGGGGGTAGCACAGATACGCAGTATTTT.

The V call is TRBV19, the J call TRBJ1-3; possibly TRBD1 for D (6 bases). Trimming took off 5 bases at V and 4 bases at J, with 9 bases between the two ends. This CDR3 is 13 amino acids long. The V gene's germline CDR1 is LNHDA and CDR2 SQIVND (reference sequence). Here the CDR3 reads CASSFGQGNTIYF. The DNA for the CDR3 is TGTGCCAGTAGTTTCGGACAGGGAAACACCATATATTTT. The full variable domain, in which reference TRBV19 and TRBJ1-3 provide the parts outside the CDR3, is DGGITQSPKYLFRKEGQNVTLSCEQNLNHDAMYWYRQDPGQGLRLIYYSQIVNDFQKGDIAEGYSVSREKKESFPLTVTSAQKNPTAFYLCASSFGQGNTIYFGEGSWLTVV.

The chain couples TRBV6-2 or TRBV6-3 to TRBJ2-3, with 7 bases aligning to TRBD2. Germline V gene sequence: CDR1 MNHEY, CDR2 SVGEGT. The junction had 6 bases not matched to a gene; V was cut back by 4 bases and J by 5 bases. The CDR3 spans 14 residues. Here the CDR3 reads CASSSRGRVDTQYF. The DNA of the CDR3 is TGTGCCAGCAGTTCACGGGGGAGGGTAGATACGCAGTATTTT.

The rearrangement joins TRBV7-9 to TRBJ1-1; tentatively, D is TRBD1 (6 bases). From germline, CDR1 is SEHNR and CDR2 FQNEAQ (reference sequence). V was clipped by 4 bases and J by 2 bases, with 14 bases between them. CDR3 size: 15 residues. The DNA of the CDR3 is TGTGCCAGCAGCTCTAGTGAGGGGGGAAACACTGAAGCTTTCTTT. Translated, it gives CASSSSEGGNTEAFF. Full variable domain (outside the CDR3, taken from reference TRBV7-9 and TRBJ1-1): DTGVSQNPRHKITKRGQNVTFRCDPISEHNRLYWYRQTLGQGPEFLTYFQNEAQLEKSRLLSDRFSAERPKGSFSTLEIQRTEQGDSAMYLCASSSSEGGNTEAFFGQGTRLTVV.

The chain uses TRBV29-1 and TRBJ2-3; D perhaps matches TRBD2 (7 bases). This CDR3 spans 15 amino acids. Germline values: CDR1 SQVTM, CDR2 ANQGSEA. The germline V and J ends were trimmed by 6 bases and 0 bases, with 16 bases remaining between them. The CDR3 DNA reads TGCAGCGTCCAACGGGCGGGGGCCAGCACAGATACGCAGTATTTT. This translates into CSVQRAGASTDTQYF.

The chain is built from TRBV13 and TRBJ2-3; a weak D match, TRBD2 (5 bases). The germline V and J ends were trimmed by 5 bases and 14 bases, with 14 bases remaining between them. The CDR3 loop spans 11 amino acids. Germline V lookup: CDR1 PRHDT, CDR2 FYEKMQ (reference sequence). This chain's CDR3 is CASSNLLDAYF. CDR3 DNA: TGTGCCAGCAGCAATTTACTAGACGCGTATTTT.

V and J are TRBV12-3 or TRBV12-4 and TRBJ1-1, with D hard to call. The CDR3 contains 13 residues. The V gene lost 7 bases and the J gene lost 2 bases, with 11 bases spanning the gap. DNA for the CDR3: TGTGCCAGCAACTCCCTTGAAAACACTGAAGCTTTCTTT. Translated, it gives CASNSLENTEAFF.

The rearrangement joins TRBV7-6 to TRBJ2-5, with 12 bases fitting TRBD2. This CDR3 contains 14 residues. Germline V gene lookup returns CDR1 SGHVS and CDR2 FNYEAQ. V dropped 5 bases and J dropped 5; count of bases not matched to a gene: 3. The CDR3 is CASSASGRVETQYF. CDR3 bases: TGTGCCAGCAGCGCTAGCGGGAGGGTGGAGACCCAGTACTTC.

This chain joins TRBV6-1 and TRBJ2-3; D not certain. The CDR3 has 13 amino acids. Per the germline V gene, CDR1 is MNHNS and CDR2 is SASEGT. V was trimmed by 3 bases and J by 2 bases, leaving 6 bases between them. The CDR3 DNA reads TGTGCCAGCAGTGAGGGGAACACAGATACGCAGTATTTT. Translating it yields CASSEGNTDTQYF.

This chain connects TRBV4-1 to TRBJ2-3; 9 positions match TRBD2. Looked up from germline, CDR1 is MGHRA and CDR2 is YSYEKL. J was trimmed by 4 bases and V by 1 base; bases with no gene match: 15. The CDR3 runs 19 residues. The CDR3 DNA reads as TGCGCCAGCAGCCAAGGAGGCGTGGGCGGGGGGGGTTCCGCAGATACGCAGTATTTT. Its protein is CASSQGGVGGGGSADTQYF.

V is TRBV5-1 and J is TRBJ2-3, with 10 bases matching TRBD2. The CDR3 totals 17 residues. Germline V gene data show CDR1 as SGHRS and CDR2 as YFSETQ. J lost 2 bases, V lost 0 bases, and 6 bases had no gene match. CDR3 protein: CASSLEVLAGHTDTQYF. Written as DNA, the CDR3 is TGCGCCAGCAGCTTGGAAGTACTAGCGGGGCACACAGATACGCAGTATTTT.

The chain is built from TRBV7-2 and TRBJ1-4, with 8 bases fitting TRBD1. There are 16 residues in the CDR3. Trimming removed 5 bases from V and 8 bases from J; junction bases left unmatched: 13. The germline CDR1 and CDR2 sequences are SGHTA and FQGNSA. CDR3 nucleotides: TGTGCCAGCAGCCCATTTGGGCAGGGGGCGCGGGAAAAACTGTTTTTT. This codes for CASSPFGQGAREKLFF. Combining the CDR3 with reference TRBV7-2 and TRBJ1-4 gives the whole variable domain GAGVSQSPSNKVTEKGKDVELRCDPISGHTALYWYRQSLGQGLEFLIYFQGNSAPDKSGLPSDRFSAERTGGSVSTLTIQRTQQEDSAVYLCASSPFGQGAREKLFFGSGTQLSVL.

This chain uses TRBV6-6 with TRBJ2-7; D may be TRBD2 (6 bases). Trimming stripped 0 bases from V and 3 bases from J, with 15 bases between. Germline CDR1 is MNHNY and CDR2 is SVGAGI (reference sequence). The CDR3 contains 16 residues. CDR3: CASSYSSPGDFYEQYF. The CDR3 DNA is TGTGCCAGCAGTTACTCGAGTCCGGGGGACTTCTACGAGCAGTACTTC.

The chain joins TRBV28 to TRBJ1-2; the D gene is possibly TRBD1 (6 bases). The CDR3 covers 13 residues. Deletions cut 7 bases from V and 2 bases from J, with 11 bases between. CDR1 is MDHEN, CDR2 SYDVKM, per germline. The DNA for the CDR3 is TGTGCCAGCACCACGGACAGAAACTATGGCTACACCTTC. Its translation is CASTTDRNYGYTF.

The chain recombines TRBV25-1 with TRBJ1-2, with 9 positions matching TRBD1. The V segment lost 6 bases and the J segment 4 bases; nucleotides outside the gene matches: 15. The CDR3 is 17 amino acids. The germline gives CDR1 MGHDK, CDR2 SYGVNS. CDR3 in amino acids: CASRGQGSRCCGYGYTF. The CDR3 DNA sequence: TGTGCCAGCAGGGGACAGGGAAGTAGGTGTTGTGGCTATGGCTACACCTTC.

The chain links TRBV28 to TRBJ1-5, with D possibly being TRBD1 (5 bases). Per the germline V gene, CDR1 is MDHEN and CDR2 is SYDVKM. Between the trimmed V and J ends, which lost 10 bases and 7 bases, there was a span of 20 bases. This CDR3 is 14 amino acids long. The CDR3, as DNA: TGTGCCACCTTTGGGGGGACCACCGCACAGCCCCAGCATTTT. Its protein is CATFGGTTAQPQHF.

The chain combines TRBV15 with TRBJ2-3; 9 bases match TRBD1. The CDR3 loop spans 17 amino acids. Germline V CDR1 and CDR2: LNHNV, YYDKDF (reference sequence). Trimming took 0 bases from V and 4 from J; bases not matched to a gene: 8. The DNA for the CDR3 is TGTGCCACCAGCAGAGAGTTAGGGACAGGGAGCGCAGATACGCAGTATTTT. This translates into CATSRELGTGSADTQYF. The full variable domain, in which reference TRBV15 and TRBJ2-3 provide the parts outside the CDR3, is DAMVIQNPRYQVTQFGKPVTLSCSQTLNHNVMYWYQQKSSQAPKLLFHYYDKDFNNEADTPDNFQSRRPNTSFCFLDIRSPGLGDTAMYLCATSRELGTGSADTQYFGPGTRLTVL.

This clone was observed a handful of times. V gene TRBV4-3 combines with J gene TRBJ1-6; TRBD1 aligns across 8 bases. The CDR3 is made up of 15 amino acids. CDR1 is LGHNA, CDR2 YSLEER, per germline. V shed 3 bases and J 13 bases; nucleotides not matched to a gene: 11. The CDR3 sequence: CASSQSHQGAGPLHF. The CDR3 region has the DNA TGCGCCAGCAGCCAGTCCCACCAGGGGGCCGGCCCCCTCCACTTT.

V and J are TRBV6-6 and TRBJ2-3; D possibly matches TRBD1 or TRBD2 (5 bases each). Per germline, CDR1 MNHNY and CDR2 SVGAGI (reference sequence). Trimming cost V 7 bases and J 4 bases, with 18 bases left between them. CDR3 size: 15 residues. This CDR3 reads CASTNGRDEADTQYF. In DNA, the CDR3 is TGTGCCAGCACTAATGGTAGGGACGAGGCAGATACGCAGTATTTT.

CDR3 sequence (DNA): TGTGCCAGCTCGCCTAGCTCCTACAATGAGCAGTTCTTC. It is translated as CASSPSSYNEQFF. V usage is TRBV18 and J usage is TRBJ2-1; no clear D gene. The CDR3 totals 13 residues. Trimming took 6 bases from V and 0 from J, leaving 6 bases between them. Germline CDR1 is KGHSH and CDR2 is LQKENI.

J is TRBJ1-5 and V is TRBV6-5; D gene unclear. The germline gives CDR1 MNHEY, CDR2 SVGAGI. Trimming shortened V by 6 bases and J by 6 bases, and 12 bases separated the two germline ends. The length of the CDR3 is 13 residues. As DNA, the CDR3 is TGTGCCAGCAGCGTTACGATGGGTCAGCCCCAGCATTTT. Translating gives CASSVTMGQPQHF.